The rows below give T cell receptor beta chains drawn from one sample of a study of T cells in Graves' hyperthyroidism and ophthalmopathy. TCRdb reanalysed the multiplex PCR reads using MiXCR and keeps one entry per CDR3 protein. Among approximately 300,000 distinct CDR3 sequences, approximately 18% were seen once, and the ten largest hold under 45%. The sequencing sample was made of blood. Receptor source: a man aged 50 to 59 with Graves' ophthalmopathy. The CDR3 runs from the conserved cysteine through the conserved F or W. D genes are given only for firm matches. Expanded clones get a size class; other rows say once, few or many, or leave the size out.

>TRBJ2-1|TRBV2|TRBD2|many
CASSPGLAGVIRYNEQFF
TGTGCCAGCAGTCCGGGACTAGCGGGGGTCATCCGCTACAATGAGCAGTTCTTC
>TRBJ1-1|TRBV7-7|-|once
CASSLVRQGDPEAFF
TGTGCTAGCAGCTTAGTCCGGCAGGGAGACCCTGAAGCTTTCTTT
>TRBJ2-7|TRBV20-1|-|-
CSARTRAGKSYEQYF
TGCAGTGCTAGAACTAGGGCAGGGAAGTCCTACGAGCAGTACTTC
>TRBJ1-6|TRBV18|TRBD1|many
CASSPRDRANSPLHF
TGTGCCAGCTCACCACGGGACAGGGCCAATTCACCCCTCCACTTT
>TRBJ1-2|TRBV24-1|-|few
CATSDSPYYGYTF
TGTGCCACCAGTGATTCCCCTTACTATGGCTACACCTTC
>TRBJ2-5|TRBV6-1|-|many
CASRQPWQGGETQYF
TGTGCCAGCAGGCAGCCCTGGCAGGGTGGGGAGACCCAGTACTTC
>TRBJ1-2|TRBV30|-|many
CAWSRPPGSGGYTF
TGTGCCTGGAGTCGCCCCCCGGGGTCCGGTGGCTACACCTTC
>TRBJ2-3|TRBV27|TRBD2|few
CASSSGRAWDTQYF
TGTGCCAGCAGTAGCGGGAGGGCCTGGGATACGCAGTATTTT
>TRBJ2-5|TRBV11-3|TRBD1|many
CASSSKGAKQQETQYF
TGTGCCAGCAGCTCCAAGGGGGCCAAGCAACAAGAGACCCAGTACTTC
>TRBJ2-5|TRBV5-1|TRBD1|-
CASSSSGTGAETQYF
TGCGCCAGCAGCTCCTCCGGGACAGGGGCAGAGACCCAGTACTTC
>TRBJ2-5|TRBV5-1|TRBD1|-
CASSPQGARETQYF
TGCGCCAGCAGCCCCCAGGGGGCGCGGGAGACCCAGTACTTC
>TRBJ2-7|TRBV28|TRBD2|-
CASSSRLAPLYEQYF
TGTGCCAGCAGTTCAAGACTAGCGCCTCTATACGAGCAGTACTTC
>TRBJ2-3|TRBV5-4|TRBD2|-
CASRPPQSGGDGTDTQYF
TGTGCCAGCAGGCCCCCGCAGAGCGGGGGGGATGGCACAGATACGCAGTATTTT
>TRBJ1-1|TRBV14|-|many
CASSQGLFEAFF
TGTGCCAGCAGCCAAGGACTGTTTGAAGCTTTCTTT
>TRBJ2-1|TRBV11-1|-|-
CASSSPGGLRYNEQFF
TGTGCCAGCAGCTCTCCCGGGGGTTTAAGGTACAATGAGCAGTTCTTC
>TRBJ1-2|TRBV7-9|-|few
CASSPPTGNGYTF
TGTGCCAGCAGCCCACCAACAGGGAATGGCTACACCTTC
>TRBJ1-3|TRBV2|-|many
CASSENGNTIYF
TGTGCCAGCAGTGAAAATGGAAACACCATATATTTT
>TRBJ1-1|TRBV7-8|-|many
CASSLIEWNTEAFF
TGTGCCAGCAGCTTGATCGAGTGGAACACTGAAGCTTTCTTT
>TRBJ1-2|TRBV27|-|-
CASSLSQGGGYTF
TGTGCCAGCAGTTTATCGCAGGGTGGTGGCTACACCTTC
>TRBJ2-2|TRBV20-1|TRBD1|many
CSARLMTGGFSTGELFF
TGCAGTGCTAGGCTGATGACAGGGGGCTTCTCGACCGGGGAGCTGTTTTTT
>TRBJ2-2|TRBV5-1|TRBD1|-
CASSLAAGGNTEELFF
TGCGCCAGCAGCTTAGCGGCAGGGGGCAACACCGAGGAGCTGTTTTTT
>TRBJ2-5|TRBV7-9|TRBD1|few
CASSVRQGKGETQYF
TGTGCCAGCAGCGTCCGACAGGGGAAAGGGGAGACCCAGTACTTC
>TRBJ2-3|TRBV6-1|TRBD1|many
CASSESSRGRVPTQYF
TGTGCCAGCAGTGAATCGAGTAGGGGGCGCGTCCCTACGCAGTATTTT
>TRBJ1-1|TRBV4-2|-|few
CASSQDLGAGGEAFF
TGTGCCAGCAGCCAAGATCTTGGGGCAGGAGGGGAAGCTTTCTTT
>TRBJ2-3|TRBV20-1|TRBD1|many
CSANDRVLTDTQYF
TGCAGTGCCAATGACAGGGTTTTAACAGATACGCAGTATTTT
>TRBJ2-1|TRBV12-3/TRBV12-4|TRBD2|many
CASNPSGRTYNEQFF
TGTGCCAGCAACCCTAGCGGGAGGACATACAATGAGCAGTTCTTC
>TRBJ2-7|TRBV11-2|-|many
CASSDNYSYEQYF
TGTGCCAGCAGCGATAATTACTCCTACGAGCAGTACTTC
>TRBJ2-3|TRBV3-1|-|few
CASSQSLPTDTQYF
TGTGCCAGCAGCCAAAGTCTACCCACAGATACGCAGTATTTT
>TRBJ2-7|TRBV19|-|many
CASRTGLTGEQYF
TGTGCCAGTAGAACAGGATTAACGGGGGAGCAGTACTTC
>TRBJ2-1|TRBV5-1|TRBD2|-
CASSSSTSGYNEQFF
TGCGCCAGCAGCTCGTCGACTAGCGGTTACAATGAGCAGTTCTTC
>TRBJ2-2|TRBV7-3|-|-
CASSLQAGPTGELFF
TGTGCCAGCAGCTTACAGGCAGGGCCCACCGGGGAGCTGTTTTTT
>TRBJ1-3|TRBV5-1|-|few
CASSLNSGNTIYF
TGCGCCAGCAGCTTGAACTCTGGAAACACCATATATTTT
>TRBJ2-1|TRBV11-1|-|many
CASSLIEISYNEQFF
TGTGCCAGCAGCTTAATCGAGATCTCCTACAATGAGCAGTTCTTC
>TRBJ1-1|TRBV28|-|few
CASSNVREGDTEAFF
TGTGCCAGCTCCAATGTACGGGAAGGGGACACTGAAGCTTTCTTT
>TRBJ2-5|TRBV16|TRBD2|many
CASSQWGTSVQETQYF
TGTGCCAGCAGCCAATGGGGGACTAGCGTCCAAGAGACCCAGTACTTC
>TRBJ2-7|TRBV18|-|few
CASSPRVTDEQYF
TGTGCCAGCTCACCGCGAGTGACGGACGAGCAGTACTTC
>TRBJ1-4|TRBV27|-|many
CASRRDALGTNEKLFF
TGTGCCAGCCGGCGGGACGCCTTGGGGACTAATGAAAAACTGTTTTTT
>TRBJ2-5|TRBV24-1|-|many
CATSDSGLQETQYF
TGTGCCACCAGTGATTCGGGCCTCCAAGAGACCCAGTACTTC
>TRBJ2-1|TRBV12-3/TRBV12-4|TRBD1|few
CASSWTGSTLKQFF
TGTGCCAGCAGTTGGACAGGGAGTACCTTAAAGCAGTTCTTC
>TRBJ1-5|TRBV15|TRBD1|-
CATSSSARDSQYNQHF
TGTGCCACCAGCAGCTCTGCCAGGGACAGCCAATACAATCAGCATTTT
>TRBJ2-1|TRBV3-1|-|few
CASSQLLEVAYNEQFF
TGTGCCAGCAGCCAACTCCTAGAAGTCGCCTACAATGAGCAGTTCTTC
>TRBJ2-7|TRBV6-5|-|few
CASSYVPGSFYEQYF
TGTGCCAGCAGTTACGTGCCGGGTTCTTTCTACGAGCAGTACTTC
>TRBJ1-2|TRBV20-1|-|-
CGHRGASSTNYGYTF
TGCGGGCACCGCGGGGCAAGCTCTACTAACTATGGCTACACCTTC
>TRBJ2-3|TRBV18|-|-
CASSPRLREGTDTQYF
TGTGCCAGCTCACCGCGCCTCAGGGAAGGAACAGATACGCAGTATTTT
>TRBJ2-5|TRBV5-8|-|-
CASSLPSAETQYF
TGTGCCAGCAGCTTGCCTAGCGCCGAGACCCAGTACTTC
>TRBJ2-3|TRBV6-1|TRBD1|-
CASSEGDRGRDTQYF
TGTGCCAGCAGTGAAGGGGACAGGGGAAGAGATACGCAGTATTTT
>TRBJ1-5|TRBV6-1|-|many
CASSPRQGYQPQHF
TGTGCCAGCAGTCCCAGGCAGGGGTATCAGCCCCAGCATTTT
>TRBJ1-1|TRBV12-3/TRBV12-4|-|many
CASTPGSWVTEAFF
TGTGCCAGCACCCCGGGAAGCTGGGTCACTGAAGCTTTCTTT
>TRBJ2-7|TRBV18|-|many
CASSPTATTSFEQYF
TGTGCCAGCTCACCAACAGCAACTACTAGCTTCGAGCAGTACTTC
>TRBJ1-1|TRBV20-1|TRBD1|many
CSARGQGANEAFF
TGCAGTGCTAGGGGACAGGGGGCGAACGAAGCTTTCTTT
>TRBJ1-5|TRBV7-8|-|many
CASSLVGKVGYSNQPQHF
TGTGCCAGCAGCTTAGTGGGCAAAGTCGGATATAGCAATCAGCCCCAGCATTTT
>TRBJ2-7|TRBV7-8|TRBD2|few
CASSPLAGSDEQYF
TGTGCCAGCAGCCCACTAGCGGGGTCAGACGAGCAGTACTTC
>TRBJ2-1|TRBV12-3/TRBV12-4|TRBD2|many
CASSSLWTSGRNEQFF
TGTGCCAGCAGTTCCCTATGGACTAGCGGGAGAAATGAGCAGTTCTTC
>TRBJ2-5|TRBV7-6|TRBD2|-
CASSSTLAGGETQYF
TGTGCCAGCAGCTCTACCCTAGCGGGAGGAGAGACCCAGTACTTC